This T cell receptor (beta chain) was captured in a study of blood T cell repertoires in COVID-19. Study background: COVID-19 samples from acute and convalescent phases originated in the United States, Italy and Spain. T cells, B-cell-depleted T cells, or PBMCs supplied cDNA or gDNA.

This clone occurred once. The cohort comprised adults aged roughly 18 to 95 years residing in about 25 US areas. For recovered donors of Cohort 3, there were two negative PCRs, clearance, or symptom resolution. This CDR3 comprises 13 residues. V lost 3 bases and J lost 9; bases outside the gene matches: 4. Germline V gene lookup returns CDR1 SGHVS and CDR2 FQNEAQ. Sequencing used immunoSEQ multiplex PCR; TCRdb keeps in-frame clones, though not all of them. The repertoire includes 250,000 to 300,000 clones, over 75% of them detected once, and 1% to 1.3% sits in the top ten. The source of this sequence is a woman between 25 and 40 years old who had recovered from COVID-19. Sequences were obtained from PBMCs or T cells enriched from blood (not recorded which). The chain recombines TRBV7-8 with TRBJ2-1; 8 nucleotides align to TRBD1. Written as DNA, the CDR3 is TGTGCCAGCAGCTTGACAGGGGCTCCTGAGCAGTTCTTC. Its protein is CASSLTGAPEQFF.